Sequencing of this T cell receptor (beta chain) was carried out in a study of blood T cell repertoires in COVID-19. Study details: Material from acute and convalescent COVID-19 was sourced from the United States, Italy and Spain.

This clone was observed a single time. Clones were read by immunoSEQ multiplex PCR, and TCRdb kept only the in-frame ones, dropping some. The data show around 170,000 clones, with around 84% seen just once and under 15% held by the top ten. This CDR3 region has 16 residues. Germline-derived CDR1 and CDR2 are SEHNR and FQNEAQ (reference sequence). Trimming took off 5 bases at V and 0 bases at J, with 14 bases between the two ends. The source is a man aged 25 to 45 with active or convalescent COVID-19. Specimen: peripheral blood. The rearrangement joins TRBV7-9 to TRBJ2-1; D remains ambiguous. CDR3 amino acids: CASSLAAASSYNEQFF. In nucleotides, the CDR3 is TGTGCCAGCAGCCTCGCCGCGGCCAGCTCCTACAATGAGCAGTTCTTC.